This T cell receptor beta chain derives from a study of blood T cells in healthy people across ages. Whole-study context: Template switching retrieved approximately one barcoded beta molecule for each two T cells.

Comment on this clonotype: Antigen specificity is unknown.

Primers used in a second PCR of roughly 6 to 11 cycles were a sample-barcoded 5' primer and a J-beta primer mix. One entry per CDR3 protein results from TCRdb running MiXCR on the 5' RACE reads. The sample has about 1.6 million distinct CDR3 sequences, about 35% seen once. Study results and limitations: Naive CD4+ cells and diversity were both higher in long-lived donors than in aged donors.

Germline V gene lookup returns CDR1 DFQATT and CDR2 SNEGSKA (reference sequence). Losses at the gene ends were 0 bases for V and 4 bases for J; bases not matched to a gene: 14. This CDR3 has 18 residues. This TCR was sampled from a woman aged 25 to 39 in good health. Sequencing was done on a sample of blood. The rearrangement uses TRBV20-1 and TRBJ2-3, with 9 bases lining up with TRBD1. The CDR3 nucleotides read TGCAGTGCTAGAGATAGCGGAGGCGGGACAGGGAGTCCAGATACGCAGTATTTT. Translating it yields CSARDSGGGTGSPDTQYF.